The present T cell receptor beta chain was sequenced within a study of blood T cell repertoires in COVID-19. This CDR3 spans 18 amino acids. Trimming took off 7 bases at V and 0 bases at J, with 25 bases between the two ends. Germline CDR1 SGHRS, CDR2 YFSETQ. Per the study methods: Nucleated cell number was recorded as an estimate derived from reference gene primer amplification. Sequencing used immunoSEQ multiplex PCR; TCRdb keeps in-frame clones, though not all of them. Clone size and the V and J calls come from that table; the DNA yielded D and trimming. The repertoire has about 100,000 clones, 80% to 85% of them found once; the top ten carry 4% to 4.5%.

V gene TRBV5-1 combines with J gene TRBJ1-1; D is possibly TRBD1 (6 bases). The receptor comes from a man between 65 and 79 years old with acute or convalescent COVID-19. The sequencing input was peripheral blood. In DNA form, the CDR3 reads TGCGCCAGCTCACTCCAACCTTCGGGACAAACCATGAACACTGAAGCTTTCTTT. This encodes CASSLQPSGQTMNTEAFF.